The T cell receptor (beta chain) described here comes from a study of cytomegalovirus exposure and HLA in healthy donors. Study-wide context: It was reported in a later analysis that the 120 validation repertoires used the same platform as the roughly 700 first-cohort repertoires.

Germline CDR1 is SGHTA and CDR2 is FQGTGA. After removal of 5 bases from V and 7 bases from J, the junction contained 6 bases not matched to a gene. The CDR3 sequence is 15 residues long. Here immunoSEQ multiplex PCR was the method, and the copy in TCRdb shows in-frame clones only, minus some. This repertoire shows under 200,000 clones, approximately 80% found once; its top ten account for roughly 7%. This clone was seen a single time. Sequencing was carried out using PBMCs. V and J are TRBV7-3 and TRBJ2-1, with 12 bases fitting TRBD2. The TCR comes from a young man in good health and CMV-seropositive. CDR3 in amino acids: CASSPTTSGSNEQFF. The CDR3 DNA reads as TGTGCCAGCAGCCCAACGACTAGCGGGAGTAATGAGCAGTTCTTC.